The 2 T cell receptor beta chains presented below share a single source sample, sequenced in a study of cytomegalovirus exposure and HLA in healthy donors (dated by TCRdb to 2016 to 2017). The library was built by means of the immunoSEQ multiplex PCR assay. Imported from immuneACCESS, the table was reduced by TCRdb to in-frame sequences with V and J called. These copies leave out some clones; in studies compared against another copy, an unresolved V gene accounts for under half, and the cause of the remainder is not known. The sample contains under 150,000 clones, roughly nine tenths of them found a single time. About 0.65% of the sample is taken by the ten largest. The sample consisted of PBMCs. These receptors were obtained from a man between 18 and 35 years old in good health and CMV-seronegative.

The chain has TRBV6-1 and TRBJ2-2; D call uncertain. The CDR3 totals 13 residues. CDR1 and CDR2 from the germline V gene are MNHNS and SASEGT. V shed 4 bases and J shed 7 bases, with 10 bases lying between them. The CDR3: CASSAHEDGELFF. CDR3 DNA: TGTGCCAGCAGTGCGCATGAGGACGGGGAGCTGTTTTTT.

The rearrangement links TRBV27 to TRBJ2-3; possibly TRBD1 for D (6 bases). Germline V lookup: CDR1 MNHEY, CDR2 SMNVEV (reference sequence). The V and J ends lost 5 bases and 6 bases respectively, with 12 bases between them. The CDR3 has 13 residues. CDR3 sequence reads: CASSPNREDTQYF. Here the CDR3 DNA reads TGTGCCAGCAGTCCTAACAGGGAGGATACGCAGTATTTT.